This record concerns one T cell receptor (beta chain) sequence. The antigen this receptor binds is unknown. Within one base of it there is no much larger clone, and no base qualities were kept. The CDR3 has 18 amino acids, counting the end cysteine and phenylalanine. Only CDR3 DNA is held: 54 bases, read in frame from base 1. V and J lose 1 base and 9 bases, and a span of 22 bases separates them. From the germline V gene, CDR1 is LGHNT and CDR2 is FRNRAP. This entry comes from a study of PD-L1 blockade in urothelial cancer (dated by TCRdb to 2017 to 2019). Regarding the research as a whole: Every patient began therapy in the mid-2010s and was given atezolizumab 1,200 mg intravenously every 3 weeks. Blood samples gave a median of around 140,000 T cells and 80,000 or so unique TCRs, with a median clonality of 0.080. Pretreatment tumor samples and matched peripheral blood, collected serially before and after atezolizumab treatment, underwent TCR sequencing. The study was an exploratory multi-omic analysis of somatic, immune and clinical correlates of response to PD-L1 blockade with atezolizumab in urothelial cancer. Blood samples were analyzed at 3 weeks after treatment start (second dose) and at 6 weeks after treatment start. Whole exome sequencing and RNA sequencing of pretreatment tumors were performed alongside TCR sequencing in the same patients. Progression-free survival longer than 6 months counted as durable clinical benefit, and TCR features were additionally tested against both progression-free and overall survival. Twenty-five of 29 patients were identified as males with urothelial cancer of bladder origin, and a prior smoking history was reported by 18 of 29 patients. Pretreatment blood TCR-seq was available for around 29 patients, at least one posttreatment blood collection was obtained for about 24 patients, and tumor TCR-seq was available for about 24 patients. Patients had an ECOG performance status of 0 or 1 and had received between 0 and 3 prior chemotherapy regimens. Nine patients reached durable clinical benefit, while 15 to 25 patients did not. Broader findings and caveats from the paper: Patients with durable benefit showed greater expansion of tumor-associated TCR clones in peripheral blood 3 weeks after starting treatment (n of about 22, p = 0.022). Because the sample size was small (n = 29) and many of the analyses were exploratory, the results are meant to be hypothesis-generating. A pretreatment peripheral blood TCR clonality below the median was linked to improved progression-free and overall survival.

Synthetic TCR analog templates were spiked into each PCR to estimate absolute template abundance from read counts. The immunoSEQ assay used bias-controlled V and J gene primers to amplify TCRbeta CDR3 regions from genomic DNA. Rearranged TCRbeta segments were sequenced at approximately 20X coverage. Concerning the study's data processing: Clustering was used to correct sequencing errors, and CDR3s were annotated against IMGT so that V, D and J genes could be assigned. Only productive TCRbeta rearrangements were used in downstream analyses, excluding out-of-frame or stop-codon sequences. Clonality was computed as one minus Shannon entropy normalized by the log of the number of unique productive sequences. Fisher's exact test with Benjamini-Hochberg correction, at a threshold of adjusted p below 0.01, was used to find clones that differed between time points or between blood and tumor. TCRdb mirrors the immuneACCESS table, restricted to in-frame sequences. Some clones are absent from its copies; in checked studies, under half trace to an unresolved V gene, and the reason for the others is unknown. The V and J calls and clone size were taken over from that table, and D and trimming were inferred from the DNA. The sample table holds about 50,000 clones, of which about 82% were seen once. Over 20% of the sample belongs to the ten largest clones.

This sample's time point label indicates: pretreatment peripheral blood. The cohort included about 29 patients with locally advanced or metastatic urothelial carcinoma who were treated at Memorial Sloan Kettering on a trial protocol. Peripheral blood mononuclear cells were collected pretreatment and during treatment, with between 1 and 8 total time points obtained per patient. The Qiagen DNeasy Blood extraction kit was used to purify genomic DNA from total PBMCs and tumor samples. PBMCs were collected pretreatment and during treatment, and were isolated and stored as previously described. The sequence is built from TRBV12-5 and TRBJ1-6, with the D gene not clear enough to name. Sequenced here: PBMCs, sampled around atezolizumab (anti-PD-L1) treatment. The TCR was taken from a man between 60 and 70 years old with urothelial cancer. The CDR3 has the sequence CASGLDLRTSVYRSPLHF. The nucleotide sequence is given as TGTGCTAGTGGTTTGGACTTACGGACTTCTGTATACCGTTCACCCCTCCACTTT.